The next 28 T cell receptor beta chains were all read from a single sample in a study of T-cell reconstitution after alpha-beta-depleted transplantation in children. Preparation of the TCRbeta library was carried out with unique molecular identifiers. Each CDR3 protein is one row after TCRdb ran MiXCR on the PCR reads. The sample holds around 700,000 distinct CDR3 sequences, approximately 14% seen once. The input for sequencing was PBMCs, taken before TCRalphabeta/CD19-depleted stem cell transplant. These receptors came from a girl under 10 years old with congenital amegakaryocytic thrombocytopenia, due to receive a stem cell transplant.

CDR3 sequence: CASSYSERVTDTQYF. The CDR3 bases are TGTGCCAGCAGTTACTCCGAGCGGGTCACAGATACGCAGTATTTT. The V call is TRBV6-5, the J call TRBJ2-3, with a weak D call TRBD2 (6 bases). Trimming took 0 bases from V and 2 from J, leaving 9 bases between them. CDR3 size: 15 residues. CDR1 is MNHEY and CDR2 is SVGAGI in the germline V gene.

The chain recombines TRBV10-3 with TRBJ2-7, with D unresolved. The CDR3 consists of 14 residues. The V gene lost 5 bases and the J gene lost 2 bases, with 13 bases spanning the gap. CDR1 ENHRY and CDR2 SYGVKD come from the germline V gene. The CDR3 coding sequence is TGTGCCATCAGTATTGCAGGTTGGCCCTACGAGCAGTACTTC. Residues: CAISIAGWPYEQYF.

This clonotype has just a few counts. V and J are TRBV10-3 and TRBJ2-6; D unresolved. The CDR3 totals 15 residues. Germline CDR1 ENHRY, CDR2 SYGVKD. Trimming took 4 bases from V and 0 from J, leaving 7 bases between them. The CDR3 nucleotides are TGTGCCATCAGTGGCGTGACCTCTGGGGCCAACGTCCTGACTTTC. Amino acid sequence: CAISGVTSGANVLTF.

This clonotype was detected only a few times. The chain carries TRBV5-1 and TRBJ2-7, with D perhaps TRBD2 (6 bases). Deletions cut 4 bases from V and 2 bases from J, with 22 bases between. Looked up from germline, CDR1 is SGHRS and CDR2 is YFSETQ. This CDR3 is built from 17 residues. The DNA of the CDR3 is TGCGCCAGCAGCCTTGGAGGGCGGAAGGTTGAACCCTACGAGCAGTACTTC. This translates into CASSLGGRKVEPYEQYF.

This clonotype was observed once. A much larger clone is a single base away; this may be a read error. The chain employs TRBV28 and TRBJ2-1; TRBD1 or TRBD2 may be the D gene (5 bases each). Germline V gene sequence: CDR1 MDHEN, CDR2 SYDVKM. The CDR3 extends over 15 amino acids. Trimming cost V 3 bases and J 6 bases, with 15 bases left between them. Here the CDR3 reads CASSLGRAESNEQFF. The DNA of the CDR3 is TGTGCCAGCAGTTTGGGGCGGGCTGAAAGCAATGAGCAGTTCTTC.

This clonotype was seen a handful of times. This chain's CDR3 is CASRNRLAGRGDTQYF. The CDR3 bases are TGTGCCAGCAGAAATCGACTAGCGGGACGGGGAGATACGCAGTATTTT. This chain connects TRBV12-3 or TRBV12-4 to TRBJ2-3; TRBD2 matches at 11 bases. The CDR3 runs 16 residues. Unmatched junction bases numbered 10, after V lost 6 bases and J lost 5 bases.

This clonotype was seen repeatedly, ten times or more. The J gene is TRBJ1-2, the V gene TRBV18; no clear D. The CDR3 contains 14 residues. Trimming shortened V by 0 bases and J by 4 bases, and 9 bases separated the two germline ends. Germline CDR1 KGHSH, CDR2 LQKENI. The CDR3 DNA reads TGTGCCAGCTCACCACCTGTCAATGTCTATGGCTACACCTTC. This gives the protein CASSPPVNVYGYTF.

V is TRBV20-1 and J is TRBJ1-5; 7 nucleotides match TRBD1. V was clipped by 6 bases and J by 6 bases; unmatched bases: 8. The germline CDR1 and CDR2 sequences are DFQATT and SNEGSKA (reference sequence). The CDR3 covers 13 residues. Here the CDR3 reads CSAGDRVGQPQHF. DNA for the CDR3: TGCAGTGCGGGTGACAGGGTTGGTCAGCCCCAGCATTTT.

This clonotype was detected many times. The chain links TRBV28 to TRBJ2-5, with 11 nucleotides matching TRBD2. The CDR3 spans 17 residues. Unmatched junction bases numbered 12, after V lost 3 bases and J lost 6 bases. Germline values: CDR1 MDHEN, CDR2 SYDVKM. The CDR3: CASSFQSSSGRFKTQYF. The CDR3 DNA sequence: TGTGCCAGCAGTTTCCAATCTTCTAGCGGGAGGTTCAAGACCCAGTACTTC.

V is TRBV18 and J is TRBJ2-1; 10 nucleotides match TRBD2. From germline, CDR1 is KGHSH and CDR2 LQKENI. The CDR3 is 16 residues long. With V trimmed by 2 bases and J by 8 bases, 9 bases remained unmatched. The CDR3 coding sequence is TGTGCCAGCTCACCAAAGAGCGGGAGGGCTGTCTATGAGCAGTTCTTC. As protein: CASSPKSGRAVYEQFF. Combining the CDR3 with reference TRBV18 and TRBJ2-1 gives the whole variable domain NAGVMQNPRHLVRRRGQEARLRCSPMKGHSHVYWYRQLPEEGLKFMVYLQKENIIDESGMPKERFSAEFPKEGPSILRIQQVVRGDSAAYFCASSPKSGRAVYEQFFGPGTRLTVL.

This clonotype was recorded a few times. J is TRBJ2-3 and V is TRBV28; D gene unclear. CDR1 is MDHEN, CDR2 SYDVKM, per germline. The CDR3 loop spans 13 amino acids. With 4 bases removed from V and 2 bases from J, the gap between germline ends came to 7 bases. The CDR3 protein is CASSWQATDTQYF. CDR3 nucleotides: TGTGCCAGCAGTTGGCAGGCCACAGATACGCAGTATTTT.

This clonotype has only a few counts. One end of the junction is discordant with germline, which a read error may explain. This chain connects TRBV5-1 to TRBJ2-3; the match to TRBD1 covers 8 bases. The CDR3 is 12 amino acids. Germline CDR1 is SGHRS and CDR2 is YFSETQ. Written as DNA, the CDR3 is TGCGCCAGCAGCTTGGGGACAGGGTTTTGGCATTTT. Translated, it gives CASSLGTGFWHF.

The chain has TRBV20-1 and TRBJ2-4, with 12 bases fitting TRBD2. Germline CDR1 is DFQATT and CDR2 is SNEGSKA (reference sequence). This CDR3 contains 15 residues. The junction had 3 bases not matched to a gene; V was cut back by 6 bases and J by 0 bases. As DNA, the CDR3 is TGCAGTGCCCCGGGACTAGCGGGAGCCAAAAACATTCAGTACTTC. It is translated as CSAPGLAGAKNIQYF.

This clonotype has at least ten counts. The chain couples TRBV20-1 to TRBJ1-1; tentative D call: TRBD1 (6 bases). The CDR3 runs 12 residues. From germline, CDR1 is DFQATT and CDR2 SNEGSKA (reference sequence). V was cut by 6 bases and J by 4 bases, with 12 bases left in between. Here the CDR3 reads CSAATGFTEAFF. CDR3 DNA sequence: TGCAGTGCCGCAACAGGGTTCACTGAAGCTTTCTTT.

The gene calls are TRBV3-1 and TRBJ2-1, with 11 bases aligning to TRBD2. The J segment lost 8 bases and the V segment lost 2 bases, leaving 8 bases of the junction unmatched. There are 16 residues in the CDR3. Germline CDR1 LGHDT, CDR2 YNNKEL (reference sequence). CDR3 sequence reads: CASSQSTSGSLYEQFF. The DNA of the CDR3 is TGTGCCAGCAGCCAATCCACTAGCGGGAGTTTATATGAGCAGTTCTTC.

In regard to this clonotype: A much larger clone lies one base from this, so it may be a read error. V usage is TRBV5-1 and J usage is TRBJ2-7; D not resolved. The V gene lost 2 bases and the J gene lost 5 bases, with 20 bases spanning the gap. Germline CDR1 SGHRS, CDR2 YFSETQ. The CDR3 totals 16 residues. The chain's CDR3 is CASSLAGGVASHEQYF. CDR3 coding DNA: TGCGCCAGCAGCTTAGCAGGTGGGGTTGCGTCCCACGAGCAGTACTTC.

This clonotype was seen many times. The V gene is TRBV20-1, the J gene TRBJ2-1; D is possibly TRBD2 (5 bases). The ends were cut back, 2 bases at V and 5 bases at J, with 13 bases in the middle. The CDR3 totals 14 residues. Per germline, CDR1 DFQATT and CDR2 SNEGSKA (reference sequence). CDR3 sequence reads: CSARSPARDNEQFF. As DNA, the CDR3 is TGCAGTGCTAGAAGTCCCGCGCGGGACAATGAGCAGTTCTTC.

This clonotype was counted many times. The V and J genes are TRBV5-1 and TRBJ1-1, with D maybe TRBD1 (6 bases). CDR1 SGHRS and CDR2 YFSETQ come from the germline V gene. V was clipped by 0 bases and J by 0 bases, with 6 bases between them. The CDR3 length is 14 residues. The CDR3 is CASSLGQVNTEAFF. In nucleotides, the CDR3 is TGCGCCAGCAGCTTGGGACAGGTGAACACTGAAGCTTTCTTT.

This clonotype was recorded many times. CDR3 in amino acids: CASSLPSGTANEQFF. For the CDR3, the DNA is TGTGCCAGCAGTTTACCTAGCGGGACGGCCAATGAGCAGTTCTTC. The V call is TRBV12-3 or TRBV12-4, the J call TRBJ2-1, with TRBD2 matching 9 bases. The CDR3 covers 15 residues. Trimming removed 2 bases from V and 6 bases from J; junction bases left unmatched: 5.

This clonotype came up a few times. The chain uses TRBV30 and TRBJ1-2, with a tentative D call TRBD1 (5 bases). In germline, CDR1 is GTSNPN, CDR2 SVGIG (reference sequence). The germline V and J ends were trimmed by 2 bases and 8 bases, with 9 bases remaining between them. The CDR3 has 11 amino acids. This CDR3 is CAWSQGGGYTF. Written as DNA, the CDR3 is TGTGCCTGGAGTCAGGGTGGAGGCTACACCTTC.

The rearrangement joins TRBV5-1 to TRBJ1-1; D is unclear. The germline V gene has CDR1 SGHRS and CDR2 YFSETQ. The CDR3 length is 15 residues. Deletions cut 0 bases from V and 4 bases from J, with 13 bases between. This chain's CDR3 is CASSLGGSGLTEAFF. CDR3 DNA sequence: TGCGCCAGCAGCTTGGGTGGCAGTGGGCTCACTGAAGCTTTCTTT.

This clonotype was picked up many times. The CDR3 DNA reads TGTGCCAGCAGCCAGGGGGTGTCAGAAGCTTTCTTT. Translated, it gives CASSQGVSEAFF. The V gene is TRBV3-1, the J gene TRBJ1-1, with D possibly matching TRBD1 (5 bases). This CDR3 comprises 12 residues. Trimming shortened V by 3 bases and J by 8 bases, and 10 bases separated the two germline ends. Per the germline V gene, CDR1 is LGHDT and CDR2 is YNNKEL (reference sequence).

This chain links TRBV20-1 with TRBJ1-1; perhaps TRBD1 as D (5 bases). The V end was cut by 3 bases, the J end by 3 bases, with 11 bases between. There are 13 residues in the CDR3. Looked up from germline, CDR1 is DFQATT and CDR2 is SNEGSKA (reference sequence). The CDR3 DNA reads as TGCAGTGCTAGCGCAGGGCGGTACACTGAAGCTTTCTTT. Protein: CSASAGRYTEAFF.

At least ten counts were recorded for this clonotype. This chain uses TRBV20-1 with TRBJ1-5; D not resolved. CDR3 size: 13 residues. V lost 4 bases and J 4 bases, leaving 11 bases between the germline ends. The V gene's germline CDR1 is DFQATT and CDR2 SNEGSKA (reference sequence). CDR3 coding DNA: TGCAGTGCTACGAGGGCTAGGAATCAGCCCCAGCATTTT. This codes for CSATRARNQPQHF.

A word on this clonotype: At one of its ends the junction is not consistent with the germline gene, which may arise from a read error. The chain couples TRBV20-1 to TRBJ2-7; D is unresolved. CDR1 DFQATT and CDR2 SNEGSKA come from the germline V gene (reference sequence). This CDR3 is built from 20 residues. CDR3 amino acids: CSARDRPRWKVGDSSCEQYF. In DNA form, the CDR3 reads TGCAGTGCTAGAGATCGCCCGCGGTGGAAGGTGGGCGATAGCTCCTGCGAGCAGTACTTC.

This clonotype was recorded many times. The rearrangement joins TRBV7-9 to TRBJ1-5; D gene ambiguous. The germline gives CDR1 SEHNR, CDR2 FQNEAQ (reference sequence). CDR3 length: 12 residues. Trimming took off 1 base at V and 10 bases at J, with 8 bases between the two ends. For the CDR3, the DNA is TGTGCCAGCAGCTTAGAAAAAGGACCCCAGCATTTT. Encoded protein: CASSLEKGPQHF.

This clonotype was observed a few times. The rearrangement uses TRBV7-2 and TRBJ2-3; 7 positions match TRBD2. Unmatched junction bases numbered 6, after V lost 5 bases and J lost 4 bases. This CDR3 region has 14 residues. Germline V gene sequence: CDR1 SGHTA, CDR2 FQGNSA. CDR3 in amino acids: CASSPRLAADTQYF. The CDR3 DNA follows: TGTGCCAGCAGCCCGAGACTAGCTGCAGATACGCAGTATTTT.

The gene calls are TRBV5-1 and TRBJ2-3; D tentatively reads TRBD1 or TRBD2 (5 bases each). Trimming took 4 bases from V and 3 from J, leaving 18 bases between them. Looked up from germline, CDR1 is SGHRS and CDR2 is YFSETQ. CDR3 length: 16 residues. CDR3 nucleotides: TGCGCCAGCAGCCGGGACGGGGCCCTTCGTACAGATACGCAGTATTTT. Encoded protein: CASSRDGALRTDTQYF.